One and the same sample provided the 11 T cell receptor beta chains below, sequenced in a study of cytomegalovirus exposure and HLA in healthy donors. PCR employed 60 Vbeta and 13 Jbeta primers. The protocol was immunoSEQ multiplex PCR, while the TCRdb copy is restricted to in-frame clones and leaves out a portion. The sample carries some 190,000 clones, 77% recorded once. The material sequenced was PBMCs. The origin of the receptors is a young man in good health and CMV-seronegative.

The genes are TRBV19 and TRBJ1-4; 8 bases are shared with TRBD1. There are 14 residues in the CDR3. The V and J ends lost 6 bases and 5 bases, in that order; junction bases with no gene match: 5. In germline, CDR1 is LNHDA, CDR2 SQIVND (reference sequence). The CDR3 reads CASRPGGANEKLFF. The CDR3 bases are TGTGCCAGTAGGCCAGGGGGCGCGAATGAAAAACTGTTTTTT.

V is TRBV19 and J is TRBJ2-7; 13 nucleotides line up with TRBD2. CDR3 size: 15 residues. J lost 4 bases, V lost 5 bases, and 5 bases had no gene match. Germline CDR1 reads LNHDA; CDR2 reads SQIVND (reference sequence). The CDR3 sequence is CASSPGLAGAYEQYF. The CDR3 nucleotides read TGTGCCAGTAGTCCCGGACTAGCGGGAGCATACGAGCAGTACTTC.

This clone was recorded only once. This chain links TRBV2 with TRBJ2-3, with D possibly TRBD2 on 6 matching bases. Germline V gene lookup returns CDR1 SNHLY and CDR2 FYNNEI. This CDR3 has 13 residues. V was trimmed by 8 bases and J by 2 bases, leaving 11 bases between them. CDR3 protein: CASGTRLTDTQYF. CDR3 nucleotide sequence: TGTGCCAGCGGGACTCGCCTCACAGATACGCAGTATTTT.

The V and J genes are TRBV15 and TRBJ1-1; 7 bases are a match to TRBD1. The V segment lost 0 bases and the J segment 6 bases; nucleotides outside the gene matches: 4. The germline V gene encodes CDR1 LNHNV and CDR2 YYDKDF (reference sequence). The CDR3 consists of 14 residues. The chain's CDR3 is CATSRDHRGAEAFF. The CDR3 DNA reads as TGTGCCACCAGCAGAGACCACAGGGGCGCTGAAGCTTTCTTT.

The chain links TRBV5-1 to TRBJ1-1; D gene uncertain. Germline V gene data show CDR1 as SGHRS and CDR2 as YFSETQ. The V gene lost 1 base and the J gene lost 3 bases, with 16 bases spanning the gap. This CDR3 is built from 16 residues. CDR3 in DNA: TGCGCCAGCAGCTTGCAGGCTGTGTGGTCTTACACTGAAGCTTTCTTT. Its protein product is CASSLQAVWSYTEAFF.

This chain uses TRBV7-8 with TRBJ2-5, with a possible D match to TRBD2 (6 bases). The V end lost 4 bases, the J end lost 5 bases, and 14 bases lay between the germline ends. This CDR3 region has 14 residues. Germline-derived CDR1 and CDR2 are SGHVS and FQNEAQ. The chain's CDR3 is CASSSPGAGETQYF. The CDR3 DNA reads as TGTGCCAGCAGCTCCCCGGGAGCAGGGGAGACCCAGTACTTC.

The chain joins TRBV7-2 to TRBJ2-7; D remains unclear. CDR1 and CDR2 (germline): SGHTA, FQGNSA. Deletions cut 5 bases from V and 2 bases from J, with 4 bases between. CDR3 size: 11 residues. CDR3 DNA sequence: TGTGCCAGCAGCCCCGCCTACGAGCAGTACTTC. The encoded protein is CASSPAYEQYF.

The genes are TRBV19 and TRBJ1-1, with D tentatively TRBD1 (5 bases). This CDR3 has 15 residues. Between the trimmed V and J ends, which lost 3 bases and 0 bases, there was a span of 11 bases. Germline V lookup: CDR1 LNHDA, CDR2 SQIVND (reference sequence). The CDR3: CASSISGGMNTEAFF. CDR3 nucleotide sequence: TGTGCCAGTAGTATCTCGGGGGGGATGAACACTGAAGCTTTCTTT.

CDR3 bases: TGTGCCAGCAGCCCCGCGGGGACAGGGGTCTATGGCTACACCTTC. The encoded protein is CASSPAGTGVYGYTF. This chain connects TRBV6-1 to TRBJ1-2; 10 positions match TRBD1. J gave up 4 bases and V 6 bases, and 8 bases lay outside the gene matches. Germline lookup yields CDR1 MNHNS and CDR2 SASEGT. This CDR3 contains 15 residues.

The rearrangement joins TRBV2 to TRBJ1-1; 7 bases map to TRBD1. The CDR3 is 16 residues long. V lost 2 bases, J lost 5 bases, and 11 bases stayed unmatched. Germline CDR1 is SNHLY and CDR2 is FYNNEI. This CDR3 is CASSEIGGQKWTEAFF. CDR3 bases: TGTGCCAGCAGTGAAATCGGGGGACAGAAATGGACTGAAGCTTTCTTT. The entire variable domain, with the rest obtained from reference TRBV2 and TRBJ1-1, is as follows: EPEVTQTPSHQVTQMGQEVILRCVPISNHLYFYWYRQILGQKVEFLVSFYNNEISEKSEIFDDQFSVERPDGSNFTLKIRSTKLEDSAMYFCASSEIGGQKWTEAFFGQGTRLTVV.

The V gene is TRBV5-1, the J gene TRBJ1-5; the match to TRBD1 covers 7 bases. Per germline, CDR1 SGHRS and CDR2 YFSETQ. V trimming: 4 bases; J trimming: 4 bases; junction bases outside the gene matches: 8. This CDR3 spans 15 amino acids. The CDR3 sequence is CASSITGVGNQPQHF. In DNA form, the CDR3 reads TGCGCCAGCAGCATCACAGGGGTAGGAAATCAGCCCCAGCATTTT.